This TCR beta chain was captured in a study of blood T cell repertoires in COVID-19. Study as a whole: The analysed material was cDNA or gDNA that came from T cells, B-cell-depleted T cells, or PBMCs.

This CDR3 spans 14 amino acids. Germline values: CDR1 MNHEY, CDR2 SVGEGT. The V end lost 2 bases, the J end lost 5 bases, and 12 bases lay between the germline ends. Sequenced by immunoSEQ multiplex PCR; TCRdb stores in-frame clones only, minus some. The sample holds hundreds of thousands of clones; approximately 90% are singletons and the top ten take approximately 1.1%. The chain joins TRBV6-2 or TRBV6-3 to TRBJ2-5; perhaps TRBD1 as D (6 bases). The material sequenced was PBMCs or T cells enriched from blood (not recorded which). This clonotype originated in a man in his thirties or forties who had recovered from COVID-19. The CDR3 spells CASSYAGTWETQYF. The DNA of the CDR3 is TGTGCCAGCAGTTACGCCGGGACATGGGAGACCCAGTACTTC.